This T cell receptor (beta chain) derives from a study of CD8 T cells in Susac syndrome. The junction had 6 bases not matched to a gene; V was cut back by 3 bases and J by 4 bases. Germline V gene data show CDR1 as WSHSY and CDR2 as SAAADI. This CDR3 has 16 amino acids. Reverse transcription of 0.5 to 1 ug RNA was performed with random hexamers. Across 54 Vbeta and 13 Jbeta, TCR beta CDR3 was amplified with immunoSEQ multiplex PCR. TCRdb re-called the immunoSEQ multiplex PCR reads through MiXCR, storing one row per CDR3 protein. The sample lists about 430,000 distinct CDR3 sequences; approximately 89% were seen once. CD8+ and CD4+ T cells from blood underwent TCR beta sequencing, which was carried out in a high-throughput format. The multiple sclerosis control group was made up of treatment-naive patients with stable or active relapsing-remitting disease.

This clonotype originated in a human donor with multiple sclerosis. The sequenced sample was CD8+ T cells from PBMCs. The gene calls are TRBV10-2 and TRBJ2-3, with 11 bases that match TRBD2. The chain's CDR3 is CASSDLAGGLPDTQYF. CDR3 nucleotide sequence: TGCGCCAGCAGTGATCTAGCGGGGGGTTTACCAGATACGCAGTATTTT.